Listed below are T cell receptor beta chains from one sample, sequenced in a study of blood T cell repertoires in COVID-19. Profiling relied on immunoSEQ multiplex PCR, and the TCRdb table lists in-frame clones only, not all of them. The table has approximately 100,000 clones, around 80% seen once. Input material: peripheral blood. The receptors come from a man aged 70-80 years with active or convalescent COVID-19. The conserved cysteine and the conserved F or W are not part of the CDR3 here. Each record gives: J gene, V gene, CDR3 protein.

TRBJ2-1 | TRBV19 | ASSSYSGRSYNEQF
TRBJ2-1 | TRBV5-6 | ASSPIAGLYNEQF
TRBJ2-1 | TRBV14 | ASSQASGTSGGPSL
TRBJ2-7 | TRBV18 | ASSGQGRGLDEQY
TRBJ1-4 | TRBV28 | ASSFPGGTNEKLF
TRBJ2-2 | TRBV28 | ASSAAGTGGNGELF
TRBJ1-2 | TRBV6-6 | ASNWGGADNYGYT
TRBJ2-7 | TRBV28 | ASLTNGGEQY
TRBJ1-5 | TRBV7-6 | ASSLGQGARQPQH
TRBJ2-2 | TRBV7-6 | ASSLGRYTGELF
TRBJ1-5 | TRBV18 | ASSPGGGDQPQH
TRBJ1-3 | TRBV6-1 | ASSEASPGRRPFGNTIY
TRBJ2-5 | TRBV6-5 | ASTKRTVQETQY
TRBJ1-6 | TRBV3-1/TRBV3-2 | ASSQSNSPLH
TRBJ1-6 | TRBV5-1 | ASSIRTGGGNSPLH
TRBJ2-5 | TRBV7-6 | ASSLGIAGGFEETQY
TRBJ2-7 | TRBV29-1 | SVDRGQGQY
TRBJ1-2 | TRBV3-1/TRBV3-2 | ASSQDKGGGAGYT
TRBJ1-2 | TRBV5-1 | ASSYSGQGFDYGYT
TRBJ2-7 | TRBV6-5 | ASRPLAAYEQY
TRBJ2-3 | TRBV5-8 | ASSLTIAGEGTDTQY
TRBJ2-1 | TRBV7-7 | ASSLVAGGVSEQF
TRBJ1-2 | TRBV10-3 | AISGGSGGYT
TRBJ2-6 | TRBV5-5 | ASSYRQGPPSGANVLT
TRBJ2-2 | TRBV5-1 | ASSLQGVGELF
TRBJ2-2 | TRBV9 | ASSAQIRDGELF
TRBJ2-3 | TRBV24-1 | ATSEEGAKDTQY
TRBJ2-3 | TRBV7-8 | ASSLYRSTDTQY
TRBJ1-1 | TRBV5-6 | ASSLGLNTEAF
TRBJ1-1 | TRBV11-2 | ASKDGGGTEAF
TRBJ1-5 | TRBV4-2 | ASSQDSDTYSNQPQH
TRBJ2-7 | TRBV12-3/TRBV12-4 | ASSPIWEGEQY
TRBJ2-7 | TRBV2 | ASSDAVSYEQY
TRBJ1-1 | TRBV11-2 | ASSFQSGQGDTEAF
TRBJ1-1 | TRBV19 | ASSYRVITEAF
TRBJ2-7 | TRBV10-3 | AISESGGDSYEQY
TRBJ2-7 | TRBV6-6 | ASSYSAVSYEQY
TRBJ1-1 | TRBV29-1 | SVERMAANTEAF
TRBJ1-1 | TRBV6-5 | ASSHSPRGDAEAF